This T cell receptor (beta chain) came from a study of fetal regulatory T cell absence and autoimmunity (dated by TCRdb to about 2017). Turning to the overall study: The IPEX patients showed exocrine pancreas autoimmunity in the absence of clinical diabetes.

The investigation overall reported the following: The TCR compartment showed significant oligoclonal enrichment in pancreas versus cord blood, with some top clones over 85-fold enriched. The oligoclonal enrichment was interpreted as support for antigen-driven autoimmunity in the pancreas before birth in IPEX syndrome. Cord blood and pancreas had broadly similar TRB gene family usage, resembling published neonatal and adult repertoires.

The DNeasy Blood and Tissue Kit was used to extract 2-3 ug of genomic DNA from umbilical cord blood or frozen pancreas. This clone was observed a single time. The specificity of this receptor is unknown. Base qualities are not recorded, but no much larger clone differs from it by a single base. On the immunoSEQ human TCRbeta survey platform, TCRbeta CDR3 regions were amplified and barcoded with a two-step multiplex PCR. Illumina instruments were used to sequence the libraries, and IgH from the same samples was sequenced in parallel. On the authors' methods: To remove PCR and sequencing errors, raw reads were filtered against IMGT V, D, J definitions and grouped with a nearest-neighbor algorithm. A clone was defined by an identical nucleotide sequence, and differential abundance between tissues was tested with a Fisher exact test for each clone at a pFDR threshold of p<0.01. Clones with frequencies too low for statistical inference were excluded by a minimum inclusion filter of 10 in either sample. Pairwise clonal comparisons used the immunoSEQ Analyzer, and gene family usage was assessed with IMGT tools. TCRdb's version of the immuneACCESS table is confined to in-frame rearrangements and falls short of the full clone set. An unresolved V gene accounts for under half of the shortfall where checked; the remainder is of unknown origin. V and J calls and clone size are copied from that table; D and trimming were computed from the DNA. The sample table shows approximately 46,000 clones, and approximately 80% are seen once. The ten largest clones take up about 0.41% of the sample.

The CDR3 starts with the cysteine, ends with the phenylalanine, and has 13 residues. Only the CDR3 DNA is retained, 39 bases long and in frame from the first base. The source is a newborn boy with IPEX syndrome. Recombination linked TRBV21-1 to TRBJ1-3. TRBV21-1 is termed a pseudogene. Material: cord blood. The DNA is TGTGCCAGAGAGGGTGTCCCTGGAAACACCATATATTTT. Its translation reads: CAREGVPGNTIYF.